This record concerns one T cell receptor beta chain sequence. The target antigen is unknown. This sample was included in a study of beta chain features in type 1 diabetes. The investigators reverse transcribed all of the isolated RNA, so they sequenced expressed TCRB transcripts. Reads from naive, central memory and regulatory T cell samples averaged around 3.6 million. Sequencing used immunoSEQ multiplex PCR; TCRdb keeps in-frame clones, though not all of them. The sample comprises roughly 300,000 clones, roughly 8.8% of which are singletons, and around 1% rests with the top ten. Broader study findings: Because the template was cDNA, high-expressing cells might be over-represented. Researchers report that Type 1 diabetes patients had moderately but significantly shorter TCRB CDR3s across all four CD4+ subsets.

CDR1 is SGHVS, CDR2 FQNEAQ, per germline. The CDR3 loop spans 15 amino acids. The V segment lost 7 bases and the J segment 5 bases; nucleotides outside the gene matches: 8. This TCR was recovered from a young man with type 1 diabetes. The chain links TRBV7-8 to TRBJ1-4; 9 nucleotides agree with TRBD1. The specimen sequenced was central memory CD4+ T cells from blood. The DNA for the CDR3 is TGTGCCAGCACGCCCGGGGGACAGGGAAATGAAAAACTGTTTTTT. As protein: CASTPGGQGNEKLFF.